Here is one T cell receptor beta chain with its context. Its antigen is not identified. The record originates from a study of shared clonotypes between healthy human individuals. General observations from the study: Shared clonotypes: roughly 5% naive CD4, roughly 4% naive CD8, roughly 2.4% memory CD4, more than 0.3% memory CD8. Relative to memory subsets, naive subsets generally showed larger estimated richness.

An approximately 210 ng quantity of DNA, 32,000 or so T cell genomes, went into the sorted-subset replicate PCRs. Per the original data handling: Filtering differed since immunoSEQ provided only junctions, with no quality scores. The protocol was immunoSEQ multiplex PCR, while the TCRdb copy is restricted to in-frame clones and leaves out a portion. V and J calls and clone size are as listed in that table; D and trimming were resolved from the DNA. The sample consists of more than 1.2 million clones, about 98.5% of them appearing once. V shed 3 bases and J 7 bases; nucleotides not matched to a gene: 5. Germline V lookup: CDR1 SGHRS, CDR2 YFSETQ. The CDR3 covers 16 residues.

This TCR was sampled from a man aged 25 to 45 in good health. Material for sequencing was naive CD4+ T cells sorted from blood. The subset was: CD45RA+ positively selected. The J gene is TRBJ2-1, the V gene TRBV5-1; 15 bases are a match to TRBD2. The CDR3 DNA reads TGCGCCAGCAGCTCAGGACTAGCGGGAGGGGTGAATGAGCAGTTCTTC. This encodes CASSSGLAGGVNEQFF.